Below are 2 T cell receptor beta chains sequenced from a single sample in a study of regulatory T cells in long-lasting Graves disease. The time point denotes: persistent/refractory GD, antithyroid drugs over 5 years with positive TRAb. The TCR library was made from RNA that had been extracted from PBMCs in TRIzol. CDR3 regions were amplified by Arm-PCR using iRepertoire HTBI primers to build TCR beta libraries. In TCRdb, the multiplex PCR reads were re-called with MiXCR into one record per CDR3 protein. This sample has approximately 380,000 distinct CDR3 sequences; under 25% occur once, and the top ten carry about a fifth. This specimen consisted of peripheral blood mononuclear cells (PBMCs), obtained when the disease was refractory, from a patient treated with antithyroid drugs. The receptors originated from a female donor with Graves disease.

The sample holds many counts of this clonotype. V usage is TRBV28 and J usage is TRBJ2-2; TRBD2 might be the D (5 bases). The CDR3 consists of 16 residues. Germline lookup yields CDR1 MDHEN and CDR2 SYDVKM. V was pared by 6 bases and J by 4 bases, with 18 bases between. The CDR3 DNA sequence: TGTGCCAGCAGATTGTCTGCGGGCTCGAGCACCGGGGAGCTGTTTTTT. This sequence encodes CASRLSAGSSTGELFF. Full variable domain (rest looked up from reference TRBV28 and TRBJ2-2): DVKVTQSSRYLVKRTGEKVFLECVQDMDHENMFWYRQDPGLGLRLIYFSYDVKMKEKGDIPEGYSVSREKKERFSLILESASTNQTSMYLCASRLSAGSSTGELFFGEGSRLTVL.

Only a few counts were recorded for this clonotype. This chain connects TRBV27 to TRBJ2-6; no firm D call. This CDR3 has 16 amino acids. The V gene lost 4 bases and the J gene lost 0 bases, with 10 bases spanning the gap. CDR1 is MNHEY and CDR2 is SMNVEV in the germline V gene (reference sequence). CDR3 protein: CASSYSASSGANVLTF. The CDR3 nucleotides are TGTGCCAGCAGTTATTCCGCCAGCTCTGGGGCCAACGTCCTGACTTTC. The whole variable domain, filled in from reference TRBV27 and TRBJ2-6, reads EAQVTQNPRYLITVTGKKLTVTCSQNMNHEYMSWYRQDPGLGLRQIYYSMNVEVTDKGDVPEGYKVSRKEKRNFPLILESPSPNQTSLYFCASSYSASSGANVLTFGAGSRLTVL.